Listed below are T cell receptor beta chains from one sample, sequenced in a study of patients and donors after allogeneic stem cell transplantation. TCRdb ran MiXCR on the RT-PCR reads and lists one entry per CDR3 protein. The table has some 7,600 distinct CDR3 sequences, around a tenth seen once. Sequenced material: blood, either unsorted or a sorted T cell fraction (not recorded which). The receptors here all came from a human donor who was either an allogeneic HSCT recipient or a stem cell or donor lymphocyte infusion donor (not recorded which). It is not recorded whose cells these are; they may come from a transplant donor. Each CDR3 is given with its conserved first and last residue. Each record gives: CDR3 protein, CDR3 DNA, D gene, V gene, clone size, J gene. The D gene is left open where the match is weak. A row's size may be missing; if present it is once, few, many or a size class.

cdr3_aa: CASSPSGGGNTEAFF; cdr3_nt: TGCGCCAGCAGCCCTTCAGGGGGTGGGAACACTGAAGCTTTCTTT; d_call: TRBD1; v_call: TRBV5-1; clone_size: many; j_call: TRBJ1-1
cdr3_aa: CSSGGAGTQYF; cdr3_nt: TGTTCTAGCGGGGGGGCCGGTACGCAGTATTTT; d_call: TRBD2; v_call: TRBV6-5; clone_size: -; j_call: TRBJ2-3
cdr3_aa: CASSQDPGLYEQYF; cdr3_nt: TGCGCCAGCAGCCAAGACCCTGGACTCTACGAGCAGTACTTC; d_call: -; v_call: TRBV4-3; clone_size: many; j_call: TRBJ2-7
cdr3_aa: CSARPWGTNTEAFF; cdr3_nt: TGCAGTGCTAGACCGTGGGGGACGAACACTGAAGCTTTCTTT; d_call: -; v_call: TRBV20-1; clone_size: many; j_call: TRBJ1-1
cdr3_aa: CASSLRQMNTEAFF; cdr3_nt: TGTGCCAGCAGCTTACGACAGATGAACACTGAAGCTTTCTTT; d_call: -; v_call: TRBV5-4; clone_size: many; j_call: TRBJ1-1
cdr3_aa: CASSLVFGAAAEAFF; cdr3_nt: TGTGCCAGCAGTTTAGTATTCGGTGCTGCAGCTGAAGCTTTCTTT; d_call: -; v_call: TRBV12-3/TRBV12-4; clone_size: many; j_call: TRBJ1-1
cdr3_aa: CASSQELQGSYGYTF; cdr3_nt: TGCGCCAGCAGCCAAGAATTGCAGGGGAGCTATGGCTACACCTTC; d_call: -; v_call: TRBV4-3; clone_size: hyperexpanded; j_call: TRBJ1-2
cdr3_aa: CSANRDRWGNEQFF; cdr3_nt: TGCAGTGCCAACCGGGACAGGTGGGGCAATGAGCAGTTCTTC; d_call: TRBD1; v_call: TRBV20-1; clone_size: -; j_call: TRBJ2-1
cdr3_aa: CASSRRTVQETQYF; cdr3_nt: TGCGCCAGCAGCCGTAGGACAGTCCAAGAGACCCAGTACTTC; d_call: -; v_call: TRBV5-1; clone_size: -; j_call: TRBJ2-5
cdr3_aa: CASSQNSGVDTQYF; cdr3_nt: TGTGCCAGCAGCCAAAACTCAGGGGTAGATACGCAGTATTTT; d_call: -; v_call: TRBV3-1; clone_size: -; j_call: TRBJ2-3